Listed below are T cell receptor beta chains from one sample, sequenced in a study of T cells in Graves' hyperthyroidism and ophthalmopathy. TCRdb re-analysed the multiplex PCR reads in MiXCR, keeping a single row per CDR3 protein. Counted here are around 300,000 distinct CDR3 sequences, roughly 14% occurring once; the ten biggest clones make up approximately 25%. Sequencing was carried out using blood. These receptors were obtained from a woman aged 30 to 39 with Graves' hyperthyroidism. The CDR3 runs from the conserved cysteine through the conserved F or W. The D gene is left open where the match is weak. Not every row has a clone size; where given, it reads once, few, many or a size class.

J gene,V gene,clone size,D gene,CDR3 DNA,CDR3 protein
TRBJ1-1,TRBV28,NA,TRBD1,TGTGCCAGCAGCCCCGGGGGACAGGGGATGACTGAAGCTTTCTTT,CASSPGGQGMTEAFF
TRBJ1-4,TRBV19,few,NA,TGTGCCAGTAGTATGGGTTCAACTAATGAAGAACTGTTTTTT,CASSMGSTNEELFF
TRBJ2-5,TRBV7-3,many,NA,TGTGCCAGCAGCCCGACAACCGATGGGTCCCAGTACTTC,CASSPTTDGSQYF
TRBJ2-1,TRBV20-1,many,NA,TGCAGTGCCTCGACAGAAATCGATGAGCAGTTCTTC,CSASTEIDEQFF
TRBJ2-3,TRBV5-1,few,NA,TGCGCCAGCAGCTTGACGGCTCTTGTACATACGCAGTATTTT,CASSLTALVHTQYF
TRBJ2-6,TRBV27,NA,NA,TGTGCCAGCAGTTTATTATTTAGCTCTGGGGCCAACGTCCTGACTTTC,CASSLLFSSGANVLTF
TRBJ2-5,TRBV10-3,many,TRBD1,TGTGCCACCGGACAGGGAGCCGGGGAGACCCAGTACTTC,CATGQGAGETQYF
TRBJ1-2,TRBV7-2,many,NA,TGTGCCAGCAGTTCAGGCCTCAACTATGGCTACACCTTC,CASSSGLNYGYTF
TRBJ2-1,TRBV6-6,NA,NA,TGTGCCAGCAGTTACGGACCCGAAGGCTACAATGAGCAGTTCTTC,CASSYGPEGYNEQFF
TRBJ1-1,TRBV19,many,NA,TGTGCCAGTAGTATACAGAGGGGAGGGAACACTGAAGCTTTCTTT,CASSIQRGGNTEAFF
TRBJ2-3,TRBV13,many,NA,TGTGCCAGCAGCTCAACACCGCAGGGTAGCACAGATACGCAGTATTTT,CASSSTPQGSTDTQYF
TRBJ2-1,TRBV19,few,TRBD2,TGTGCCAGTAGCCGGCCGGGGAGGGGAGGTGAGCAGTTCTTC,CASSRPGRGGEQFF
TRBJ2-7,TRBV28,many,NA,TGTGCCAGCAGCCCACCCGGGTGGGAGCCCTACGAGCAGTACTTC,CASSPPGWEPYEQYF
TRBJ2-4,TRBV28,many,NA,TGTGCCAGCAGTCTAGAGGTGGGCAGGGCGAACATTCAGTACTTC,CASSLEVGRANIQYF
TRBJ2-6,TRBV7-9,few,TRBD1,TGTGCCAGCAGCGAGACAGGGGGAGAATGCTCTGGGGCCAACGTCCTGACTTTC,CASSETGGECSGANVLTF
TRBJ2-3,TRBV24-1,many,TRBD1,TGTGCCACCAGAGGACAGGGGGCTTCGGATACGCAGTATTTT,CATRGQGASDTQYF
TRBJ2-1,TRBV6-1,NA,TRBD2,TGTGCCAGCAGACGACTAGCGGACGTCAATGAGCAGTTCTTC,CASRRLADVNEQFF
TRBJ2-5,TRBV11-2,NA,NA,TGTGCCAGCAACTCCCCGGGCCAACAAGAGACCCAGTACTTC,CASNSPGQQETQYF
TRBJ1-5,TRBV6-1,NA,TRBD1,TGTGCCAGCACAGGGGCAGGGGGTTTGCCCCAGCATTTT,CASTGAGGLPQHF
TRBJ2-7,TRBV5-6,NA,NA,TGTGCCAGCAGCTTAGGGCCCCTGGCCGCCTCCTACGAGCAGTACTTC,CASSLGPLAASYEQYF